These 31 T cell receptor beta chains were sequenced from one sample in a study of PD-1 blockade in classical Hodgkin lymphoma. With no exception, relapse followed autologous stem cell transplantation in all patients, and brentuximab vedotin exposure varied. Sequenced by immunoSEQ multiplex PCR; TCRdb stores in-frame clones only, minus some. The sample holds some 100,000 clones; approximately 92% are singletons and the top ten take roughly 3%. Specimen: peripheral blood mononuclear cells (PBMCs), collected at baseline. The source of these receptors is a human donor with classical Hodgkin lymphoma.

The V and J genes are TRBV7-9 and TRBJ2-1, with D unclear. The CDR3 covers 11 residues. Trimming shortened V by 2 bases and J by 10 bases, and 6 bases separated the two germline ends. Germline CDR1 is SEHNR and CDR2 is FQNEAQ (reference sequence). The CDR3 is CASSLFPEQFF. CDR3 DNA sequence: TGTGCCAGCAGCTTATTTCCAGAGCAGTTCTTC. The full variable domain, its missing parts supplied by reference TRBV7-9 and TRBJ2-1, is DTGVSQNPRHKITKRGQNVTFRCDPISEHNRLYWYRQTLGQGPEFLTYFQNEAQLEKSRLLSDRFSAERPKGSFSTLEIQRTEQGDSAMYLCASSLFPEQFFGPGTRLTVL.

The CDR3 protein is CAIRRAGGFSGNTIYF. The CDR3 DNA is TGTGCCATCAGGCGGGCAGGGGGCTTCTCTGGAAACACCATATATTTT. The rearrangement links TRBV10-3 to TRBJ1-3; 8 bases agree with TRBD1. Trimming cost V 6 bases and J 0 bases; bases outside gene matches: 7. Germline V CDR1 and CDR2: ENHRY, SYGVKD. This CDR3 is built from 16 residues.

This chain uses TRBV5-4 with TRBJ2-7; 7 bases fit TRBD1. The J segment lost 0 bases and the V segment lost 4 bases, leaving 4 bases of the junction unmatched. The V gene's germline CDR1 is SGHNT and CDR2 YYREEE (reference sequence). The CDR3 covers 14 residues. The DNA for the CDR3 is TGTGCCAGCAGCCCCGGGACAGTCTCCTACGAGCAGTACTTC. The encoded protein is CASSPGTVSYEQYF. The full variable domain, in which reference TRBV5-4 and TRBJ2-7 provide the parts outside the CDR3, is ETGVTQSPTHLIKTRGQQVTLRCSSQSGHNTVSWYQQALGQGPQFIFQYYREEENGRGNFPPRFSGLQFPNYSSELNVNALELDDSALYLCASSPGTVSYEQYFGPGTRLTVT.

The chain couples TRBV29-1 to TRBJ1-1; D is possibly TRBD1 (5 bases). Germline loops: CDR1 SQVTM, CDR2 ANQGSEA. V was trimmed by 7 bases and J by 5 bases, leaving 23 bases between them. CDR3 length: 15 residues. CDR3 residues: CSALRGASVGTEAFF. As DNA, the CDR3 is TGCAGCGCTCTCCGCGGGGCCTCGGTCGGGACTGAAGCTTTCTTT.

The chain has TRBV9 and TRBJ2-7; TRBD2 agrees at 8 bases. Germline-derived CDR1 and CDR2 are SGDLS and YYNGEE. The CDR3 is made up of 15 amino acids. With V trimmed by 4 bases and J by 3 bases, 9 bases remained unmatched. CDR3 loop: CASSLQAGVGYEQYF. The CDR3 nucleotides read TGTGCCAGCAGCTTGCAAGCGGGAGTTGGCTACGAGCAGTACTTC.

The chain carries TRBV9 and TRBJ1-3, with 8 bases matching TRBD1. The junction had 6 bases not matched to a gene; V was cut back by 3 bases and J by 1 base. CDR1 is SGDLS and CDR2 is YYNGEE in the germline V gene. The CDR3 has 16 amino acids. CDR3 in DNA: TGTGCCAGCAGCGCGTTCGACAGGGGATCTGGAAACACCATATATTTT. Its protein product is CASSAFDRGSGNTIYF.

The chain uses TRBV2 and TRBJ1-5; D is perhaps TRBD1 (5 bases). Trimming shortened V by 8 bases and J by 4 bases, and 12 bases separated the two germline ends. Germline-derived CDR1 and CDR2 are SNHLY and FYNNEI. This CDR3 is 13 amino acids long. For the CDR3, the DNA is TGTGCCAGCGGTGCGGGACTGAATCAGCCCCAGCATTTT. Translation: CASGAGLNQPQHF.

The rearrangement joins TRBV29-1 to TRBJ2-3; 7 nucleotides agree with TRBD1. J lost 0 bases, V lost 6 bases, and 3 bases had no gene match. The germline CDR1 and CDR2 sequences are SQVTM and ANQGSEA. This CDR3 is 13 amino acids long. For the CDR3, the DNA is TGCAGCGTAGACAGGGCCAGCACAGATACGCAGTATTTT. Protein product: CSVDRASTDTQYF.

The J gene is TRBJ1-1, the V gene TRBV11-1; D unresolved. Germline CDR1 and CDR2: SGHAT and FQDESV (reference sequence). The CDR3 has 15 residues. Trimming took off 2 bases at V and 0 bases at J, with 10 bases between the two ends. This CDR3 is CASSLQTSMNTEAFF. Here the CDR3 DNA reads TGTGCCAGCAGCTTACAGACAAGCATGAACACTGAAGCTTTCTTT.

This clone was seen only once. In nucleotides, the CDR3 is TGTGCCAGCAGGCGGAGTCAGGGGGACAGGCTCTCATGGCTATATGGCTACACCTTC. Amino acid sequence: CASRRSQGDRLSWLYGYTF. V gene TRBV28 combines with J gene TRBJ1-2; 8 bases align to TRBD1. The V gene's germline CDR1 is MDHEN and CDR2 SYDVKM. The CDR3 contains 19 residues. Unmatched junction bases numbered 23, after V lost 6 bases and J lost 5 bases.

This chain links TRBV5-1 with TRBJ1-1; 7 nucleotides agree with TRBD1. After removal of 3 bases from V and 5 bases from J, the junction contained 7 bases not matched to a gene. Germline CDR1 SGHRS, CDR2 YFSETQ. This CDR3 is 14 amino acids long. This CDR3 reads CASSWQQGRTEAFF. The CDR3, as DNA: TGCGCCAGCAGCTGGCAACAGGGGCGGACTGAAGCTTTCTTT.

This rearrangement joins TRBV28 to TRBJ1-1; 7 bases match TRBD1. This CDR3 contains 13 residues. The germline V gene has CDR1 MDHEN and CDR2 SYDVKM. V lost 10 bases to trimming and J lost 5 bases; unmatched junction nucleotides: 10. The CDR3 here is CATYRTGLTEAFF. The CDR3 DNA reads TGTGCCACATACCGGACAGGACTTACTGAAGCTTTCTTT.

The chain joins TRBV10-2 to TRBJ1-2; no reliable D call. Germline CDR1 is WSHSY and CDR2 is SAAADI. This CDR3 is built from 14 residues. The ends were cut back, 1 base at V and 4 bases at J, with 10 bases in the middle. The CDR3 nucleotides are TGCGCCAGCAGTGAGTTTGTCAGGACCTATGGCTACACCTTC. As protein: CASSEFVRTYGYTF.

This chain links TRBV4-1 with TRBJ2-7; 12 bases are shared with TRBD2. V was pared by 5 bases and J by 5 bases, with 13 bases of the junction left unmatched. Germline V gene data show CDR1 as MGHRA and CDR2 as YSYEKL. CDR3 length equals 17 residues. CDR3 in DNA: TGCGCCAGCAGCTTCTCCCCCTCGACTAGCGGGAGCCACGAGCAGTACTTC. This codes for CASSFSPSTSGSHEQYF.

CDR3 nucleotide sequence: TGTGCCAGCAGTAAGAGCCGTGGGACTTACTATGGCTACACCTTC. Its protein product is CASSKSRGTYYGYTF. The chain links TRBV6-5 to TRBJ1-2; TRBD1 might be the D (5 bases). The CDR3 is 15 residues long. With 5 bases removed from V and 3 bases from J, the gap between germline ends came to 16 bases. CDR1 MNHEY and CDR2 SVGAGI come from the germline V gene.

The rearrangement uses TRBV9 and TRBJ2-1; the D gene is possibly TRBD1 (6 bases). This CDR3 comprises 13 residues. CDR1 is SGDLS, CDR2 YYNGEE, per germline. V dropped 7 bases and J dropped 4 bases, with 12 bases sitting between them. Here the CDR3 DNA reads TGTGCCAGCGGGGGCCCCCCTTACAATGAGCAGTTCTTC. Translating it yields CASGGPPYNEQFF.

The chain combines TRBV28 with TRBJ2-3, with 8 bases fitting TRBD2. CDR1 MDHEN and CDR2 SYDVKM come from the germline V gene. Losses at the gene ends were 3 bases for V and 4 bases for J; bases not matched to a gene: 9. The CDR3 consists of 16 residues. CDR3 sequence: CASSLPAGDLADTQYF. Here the CDR3 DNA reads TGTGCCAGCAGTTTGCCAGCGGGAGATCTCGCAGATACGCAGTATTTT. The whole variable domain, remainder taken from reference TRBV28 and TRBJ2-3, is DVKVTQSSRYLVKRTGEKVFLECVQDMDHENMFWYRQDPGLGLRLIYFSYDVKMKEKGDIPEGYSVSREKKERFSLILESASTNQTSMYLCASSLPAGDLADTQYFGPGTRLTVL.

V and J are TRBV7-9 and TRBJ2-7, with 10 bases lining up with TRBD2. The CDR3 length is 16 residues. With V trimmed by 1 base and J by 5 bases, 8 bases remained unmatched. Germline V gives CDR1 SEHNR, CDR2 FQNEAQ (reference sequence). Here the CDR3 DNA reads TGTGCCAGCAGCTTAGTCTCTAGCGGGAGTACCCACGAGCAGTACTTC. As protein: CASSLVSSGSTHEQYF.

The chain recombines TRBV6-5 with TRBJ2-7, with 10 bases matching TRBD1. The CDR3 sequence is 15 residues long. Germline lookup yields CDR1 MNHEY and CDR2 SVGAGI. After removal of 4 bases from V and 3 bases from J, the junction contained 6 bases not matched to a gene. The chain's CDR3 is CASSSDRGPFYEQYF. DNA for the CDR3: TGTGCCAGCAGTTCCGACAGGGGGCCCTTCTACGAGCAGTACTTC.

The chain joins TRBV15 to TRBJ2-6; D may be TRBD1 (5 bases). Germline CDR1 reads LNHNV; CDR2 reads YYDKDF (reference sequence). V dropped 3 bases and J dropped 0 bases, with 6 bases sitting between them. This CDR3 region has 15 residues. The DNA for the CDR3 is TGTGCCACCAGCAGTGACAGCTCTGGGGCCAACGTCCTGACTTTC. Amino acids: CATSSDSSGANVLTF.

This rearrangement joins TRBV9 to TRBJ2-2, with 7 bases lining up with TRBD2. V shed 4 bases, J shed 4 bases, and the junction held 7 bases outside the gene matches. This CDR3 region has 15 residues. Germline CDR1 reads SGDLS; CDR2 reads YYNGEE. The CDR3 region has the DNA TGTGCCAGCAGCCCCCGGCGGACTAGCACCGGGGAGCTGTTTTTT. It yields the protein CASSPRRTSTGELFF.

The chain links TRBV6-1 to TRBJ2-7; weak D call: TRBD2 (5 bases). Per the germline V gene, CDR1 is MNHNS and CDR2 is SASEGT. This CDR3 region has 16 residues. Trimming left V 2 bases short and J 2 bases short, with 16 bases between. CDR3 loop: CASSELLTRTPYEQYF. In nucleotides, the CDR3 is TGTGCCAGCAGTGAACTGCTAACTAGAACTCCCTACGAGCAGTACTTC.

The V call is TRBV5-1, the J call TRBJ1-2; D is unresolved. Germline-derived CDR1 and CDR2 are SGHRS and YFSETQ. CDR3 length: 16 residues. Trimming stripped 4 bases from V and 3 bases from J, with 19 bases between. The CDR3: CASSLTRAIGYYGYTF. For the CDR3, the DNA is TGCGCCAGCAGCCTGACCCGGGCCATCGGATACTATGGCTACACCTTC.

This clone showed up just once. At one end, the junction sequence differs from germline, possibly due to a read error. V gene TRBV27 combines with J gene TRBJ2-1, with 7 positions matching TRBD1. The germline V gene has CDR1 MNHEY and CDR2 SMNVEV (reference sequence). The CDR3 runs 15 residues. In DNA, the CDR3 is TGTGCCAGCAGTTCTCACAGGGGAAAGTTCAATGGGCAGTTCTTC. It translates to CASSSHRGKFNGQFF.

In the case of this clone: At one end, the junction sequence differs from germline, possibly due to a read error. This chain connects TRBV11-2 to TRBJ2-2; D unclear. The CDR3 length is 12 residues. Germline V CDR1 and CDR2: SGHAT, FQNNGV. The CDR3 region is CSSVGITGELFF. In DNA, the CDR3 is TGCTCTTCGGTGGGGATAACCGGGGAGCTGTTTTTT.

The chain employs TRBV5-4 and TRBJ2-3, with 7 bases matching TRBD1. CDR1 and CDR2 from the germline V gene are SGHNT and YYREEE (reference sequence). CDR3 size: 15 residues. Trimming cost V 6 bases and J 2 bases; bases outside gene matches: 9. The CDR3 protein is CASIDSTGITDTQYF. Here the CDR3 DNA reads TGTGCCAGCATCGATTCGACAGGGATCACAGATACGCAGTATTTT.

V usage is TRBV14 and J usage is TRBJ2-3, with 10 bases identical to TRBD1. J gave up 10 bases and V 1 base, and 5 bases lay outside the gene matches. The CDR3 spans 14 residues. In germline, CDR1 is SGHDN, CDR2 FVKESK. In DNA form, the CDR3 reads TGTGCCAGCAGCCAAGTACAGGGACAGGGGTCGCAGTATTTT. Amino acid sequence: CASSQVQGQGSQYF.

This rearrangement joins TRBV30 to TRBJ1-4, with TRBD1 as a possible D gene (5 bases). The CDR3 length is 16 residues. The V gene's germline CDR1 is GTSNPN and CDR2 SVGIG (reference sequence). V was trimmed by 4 bases and J by 6 bases, leaving 21 bases between them. CDR3 protein: CAWNRLKSFAHEKLFF. CDR3 sequence (DNA): TGTGCCTGGAACAGGCTTAAAAGTTTTGCCCATGAAAAACTGTTTTTT. The full variable domain, with the rest looked up from reference TRBV30 and TRBJ1-4, is SQTIHQWPATLVQPVGSPLSLECTVEGTSNPNLYWYRQAAGRGLQLLFYSVGIGQISSEVPQNLSASRPQDRQFILSSKKLLLSDSGFYLCAWNRLKSFAHEKLFFGSGTQLSVL.

The V call is TRBV6-4, the J call TRBJ2-2, with 12 nucleotides matching TRBD2. Germline assignment: CDR1 MRHNA and CDR2 SNTAGT. CDR3 length: 18 residues. The trim removed 0 bases at V and 0 bases at J, leaving 2 bases unmatched. CDR3 region: CASSDSRLAGANTGELFF. The CDR3 region has the DNA TGTGCCAGCAGTGACTCCCGACTAGCGGGAGCGAACACCGGGGAGCTGTTTTTT.

The genes are TRBV7-2 and TRBJ2-1; 11 bases match TRBD2. The CDR3 length is 16 residues. Germline-derived CDR1 and CDR2 are SGHTA and FQGNSA. Germline trimming cut 5 bases from V and 8 bases from J; bases unmatched to any gene: 11. CDR3 residues: CASSRLAGGGIDEQFF. In DNA form, the CDR3 reads TGTGCCAGCAGCCGCCTAGCGGGAGGAGGTATTGATGAGCAGTTCTTC.

The chain is built from TRBV12-2 and TRBJ2-3; the DNA was not compared with TRBD2, the D call given in the table. TRBV12-2 is noted as a pseudogene. The CDR3 totals 14 residues. CDR3 region: CASRSSGNTDTQYF. The CDR3 coding sequence is TGTGCAAGTCGCTCTAGCGGAAACACAGATACGCAGTATTTT.